These T cell receptor beta chains were read from a single sample in a study of T-cell reconstitution after alpha-beta-depleted transplantation in children. TCRdb fed the PCR reads into MiXCR, producing one record per CDR3 protein. The sample lists under 250,000 distinct CDR3 sequences, more than 15% occurring once. The sample consisted of PBMCs, mostly from graft donor cells, taken 360 days after TCRalphabeta/CD19-depleted stem cell transplant. The receptors originated from a male patient aged 2 to 9 who had a stem cell transplant for acute lymphoblastic leukemia, so the T cells may come from the graft donor. Each CDR3 is given with its conserved first and last residue. A D gene is named only where the DNA matches it firmly. Clone sizes are given selectively: once, few, many, or a class where the clone is expanded.

d_gene: .; abundance: .; j_gene: TRBJ1-3; v_gene: TRBV6-1; CDR3nt: TGTGCCAGCAGGAAAGGGGCCGGCGCTTATGGAAACACCATATATTTT; CDR3aa: CASRKGAGAYGNTIYF
d_gene: .; abundance: .; j_gene: TRBJ2-3; v_gene: TRBV21-1; CDR3nt: TGTGCCAGCGGCACAGATACGCAGTATTTT; CDR3aa: CASGTDTQYF
d_gene: .; abundance: few; j_gene: TRBJ2-4; v_gene: TRBV29-1; CDR3nt: TGCAGCGTTGAATTACGCAAAAACATTCAGTACTTC; CDR3aa: CSVELRKNIQYF
d_gene: .; abundance: few; j_gene: TRBJ1-1; v_gene: TRBV5-1; CDR3nt: TGCGCCAGCAGCTTGCATACCGTGGGGGGACTCGACCGCGCCAGTCCGAGGAACACTGAAGCTTTCTTT; CDR3aa: CASSLHTVGGLDRASPRNTEAFF
d_gene: TRBD1; abundance: many; j_gene: TRBJ2-1; v_gene: TRBV24-1; CDR3nt: TGTGCCACCAGTGAGCGCGCCGGGACAGGGGTCACCTACAATGAGCAGTTCTTC; CDR3aa: CATSERAGTGVTYNEQFF
d_gene: .; abundance: few; j_gene: TRBJ1-2; v_gene: TRBV29-1; CDR3nt: TGCAGCGTTGTACTCCATGCAGGGAACTATGGCTACACCTTC; CDR3aa: CSVVLHAGNYGYTF
d_gene: TRBD2; abundance: many; j_gene: TRBJ2-5; v_gene: TRBV20-1; CDR3nt: TGCAGTGCTAGTACAGTAGCGGGAGGTCAAGAGACCCAGTACTTC; CDR3aa: CSASTVAGGQETQYF
d_gene: .; abundance: few; j_gene: TRBJ1-1; v_gene: TRBV28; CDR3nt: TGTGCCAGCAGCCCCGCGGACCTGGGCACTGAAGCTTTCTTT; CDR3aa: CASSPADLGTEAFF
d_gene: TRBD2; abundance: few; j_gene: TRBJ2-3; v_gene: TRBV28; CDR3nt: TGTGCCAGCAGTTTATCCAACAGCGACCTAGCGGGCCGCACAGATACGCAGTATTTT; CDR3aa: CASSLSNSDLAGRTDTQYF
d_gene: TRBD2; abundance: few; j_gene: TRBJ2-3; v_gene: TRBV24-1; CDR3nt: TGTGCCACCAGTGATTTGCGGGAGGTAGGCACAGATACGCAGTATTTT; CDR3aa: CATSDLREVGTDTQYF
d_gene: TRBD1; abundance: .; j_gene: TRBJ1-2; v_gene: TRBV5-1; CDR3nt: TGCGCCAGCAGCGCAATACAGGGGCCCTATGGCTACACCTTC; CDR3aa: CASSAIQGPYGYTF
d_gene: .; abundance: few; j_gene: TRBJ2-3; v_gene: TRBV27; CDR3nt: TGTGCCACCTATGGGGATACGCAGTATTTT; CDR3aa: CATYGDTQYF
d_gene: .; abundance: few; j_gene: TRBJ2-3; v_gene: TRBV7-8; CDR3nt: TGTGCCAGCAGCTTAGATCACTACACAGATACGCAGTATTTT; CDR3aa: CASSLDHYTDTQYF
d_gene: .; abundance: few; j_gene: TRBJ1-5; v_gene: TRBV4-3; CDR3nt: TGCGCCAGCAGCCAACAACGGGGCAATCAGCCCCAGCATTTT; CDR3aa: CASSQQRGNQPQHF
d_gene: TRBD1; abundance: few; j_gene: TRBJ1-5; v_gene: TRBV10-1; CDR3nt: TGCGCCAGCACCACGGACAGGGGACGGAGCAATCAGCCCCAGCATTTT; CDR3aa: CASTTDRGRSNQPQHF
d_gene: .; abundance: .; j_gene: TRBJ1-2; v_gene: TRBV10-3; CDR3nt: TGTGCCATCAGTGAGTCCCGACAGGATAGAGCTTATGGATATGGCTACACCTTC; CDR3aa: CAISESRQDRAYGYGYTF
d_gene: .; abundance: .; j_gene: TRBJ2-7; v_gene: TRBV12-3/TRBV12-4; CDR3nt: TGTGCCAGCAGTTTCGCGGTGGGTGCCTACGAGCAGTACTTC; CDR3aa: CASSFAVGAYEQYF
d_gene: .; abundance: .; j_gene: TRBJ2-7; v_gene: TRBV5-1; CDR3nt: TGCGCCAGCAGCTTGGAGTCTGGGGGGTTTAACTACGAGCAGTACTTC; CDR3aa: CASSLESGGFNYEQYF
d_gene: .; abundance: few; j_gene: TRBJ1-2; v_gene: TRBV6-5; CDR3nt: TGTGCCAGCAGTTACCCTGGGGGGGGTGGCTATGGCTACACCTTC; CDR3aa: CASSYPGGGGYGYTF
d_gene: .; abundance: few; j_gene: TRBJ2-7; v_gene: TRBV7-2; CDR3nt: TGTGCCAGCAGCCCTACCTCTTTGGGGCAGTACTTC; CDR3aa: CASSPTSLGQYF
d_gene: TRBD1; abundance: few; j_gene: TRBJ2-1; v_gene: TRBV7-2; CDR3nt: TGTGCCAGCAGCTCAATTTGGGACAGGACCTACAATGAGCAGTTCTTC; CDR3aa: CASSSIWDRTYNEQFF
d_gene: .; abundance: few; j_gene: TRBJ1-3; v_gene: TRBV29-1; CDR3nt: TGCAGCGTTGCGGACGGGTTAAACTCTGGAAACACCATATATTTT; CDR3aa: CSVADGLNSGNTIYF
d_gene: .; abundance: few; j_gene: TRBJ2-2; v_gene: TRBV24-1; CDR3nt: TGTGCCACCAGTTTTCAACAAGGGAACACCGGGGAGCTGTTTTTT; CDR3aa: CATSFQQGNTGELFF
d_gene: .; abundance: .; j_gene: TRBJ1-1; v_gene: TRBV29-1; CDR3nt: TGCAGCGTTGGGGGCAGGCGGGATGAAGCTTTCTTT; CDR3aa: CSVGGRRDEAFF
d_gene: TRBD2; abundance: few; j_gene: TRBJ2-1; v_gene: TRBV12-3/TRBV12-4; CDR3nt: TGTGCCAGCAGTTGGACTAGCGGGGCACACGAGCAGTTCTTC; CDR3aa: CASSWTSGAHEQFF
d_gene: .; abundance: .; j_gene: TRBJ2-5; v_gene: TRBV20-1; CDR3nt: TGCAGTGCCCACTCCCGCGGTAGGGGGGTGAGGGAGACCCAGTACTTC; CDR3aa: CSAHSRGRGVRETQYF
d_gene: .; abundance: few; j_gene: TRBJ2-1; v_gene: TRBV29-1; CDR3nt: TGCAGCACGAGGGGGGCGCTCTACAATGAGCAGTTCTTC; CDR3aa: CSTRGALYNEQFF
d_gene: .; abundance: .; j_gene: TRBJ2-5; v_gene: TRBV20-1; CDR3nt: TGCAGTGCTAGGACAAATAGCGAGACCCAGTACTTC; CDR3aa: CSARTNSETQYF
d_gene: .; abundance: few; j_gene: TRBJ2-3; v_gene: TRBV6-6; CDR3nt: TGTGCCAGCAGTTTACGGGGCCATGCGCAGTATTTT; CDR3aa: CASSLRGHAQYF
d_gene: TRBD1; abundance: few; j_gene: TRBJ2-1; v_gene: TRBV10-1; CDR3nt: TGCGCCAGCAGTGAGTCTTGGCAGGGGGAGTTCTTC; CDR3aa: CASSESWQGEFF
d_gene: .; abundance: .; j_gene: TRBJ2-7; v_gene: TRBV2; CDR3nt: TGTGCCAGCAGTAAGGGAGGGGGTCTCTACGAGCAGTACTTC; CDR3aa: CASSKGGGLYEQYF
d_gene: TRBD1; abundance: .; j_gene: TRBJ2-7; v_gene: TRBV6-1; CDR3nt: TGTGCCAGCAGTCTGCAGGGGGCGAAGGCCTACGAGCAGTACTTC; CDR3aa: CASSLQGAKAYEQYF
d_gene: TRBD1; abundance: .; j_gene: TRBJ2-7; v_gene: TRBV28; CDR3nt: TGTGCCAGCAGTGACGTGTGGAGGACAGGGAAGTACGAGCAGTACTTC; CDR3aa: CASSDVWRTGKYEQYF
d_gene: .; abundance: few; j_gene: TRBJ2-2; v_gene: TRBV3-1; CDR3nt: TGTGCCAGCAGCCAAGGGGGGGCGTACACCGGGGAGCTGTTTTTT; CDR3aa: CASSQGGAYTGELFF
d_gene: .; abundance: .; j_gene: TRBJ1-4; v_gene: TRBV12-3/TRBV12-4; CDR3nt: TGTGCCAGCGGGTCCCGGGACTTGGGTGAAAAACTGTTTTTT; CDR3aa: CASGSRDLGEKLFF
d_gene: .; abundance: .; j_gene: TRBJ1-2; v_gene: TRBV29-1; CDR3nt: TGCAGCGTTGGAAATCCGGCCGGCTATGGCTACACCTTC; CDR3aa: CSVGNPAGYGYTF
d_gene: .; abundance: .; j_gene: TRBJ2-3; v_gene: TRBV19; CDR3nt: TGTGCCAGTATGAATGGACGGCAGTATTTT; CDR3aa: CASMNGRQYF
d_gene: .; abundance: .; j_gene: TRBJ2-6; v_gene: TRBV6-1; CDR3nt: TGTGCCAGCAGTGAAGGGCCGGCAGGAGTCCTGACTTTC; CDR3aa: CASSEGPAGVLTF
d_gene: .; abundance: few; j_gene: TRBJ1-1; v_gene: TRBV12-3/TRBV12-4; CDR3nt: TGTGCCAGCAGCCTCAAGTTGAACACTGAAGCTTTCTTT; CDR3aa: CASSLKLNTEAFF
d_gene: TRBD1; abundance: .; j_gene: TRBJ2-2; v_gene: TRBV11-2; CDR3nt: TGTGCCAGCAGTTTCGACAGGGGGGACACCGGGGAGCTGTTTTTT; CDR3aa: CASSFDRGDTGELFF
d_gene: .; abundance: .; j_gene: TRBJ2-3; v_gene: TRBV7-8; CDR3nt: TGTGCCAGCAGCTTAGCGACTCGCTGGGAGATTAGCACAGATACGCAGTATTTT; CDR3aa: CASSLATRWEISTDTQYF
d_gene: .; abundance: .; j_gene: TRBJ2-7; v_gene: TRBV29-1; CDR3nt: TGCAGCGTCACTAGGGACACCGCCTACGAGCAGTACTTC; CDR3aa: CSVTRDTAYEQYF
d_gene: .; abundance: .; j_gene: TRBJ2-7; v_gene: TRBV28; CDR3nt: TGTGCCAGCAGTTTAAGGGGTCCATCCTACGAGCAGTACTTC; CDR3aa: CASSLRGPSYEQYF
d_gene: .; abundance: .; j_gene: TRBJ1-3; v_gene: TRBV7-8; CDR3nt: TGTGCCAGCAGGAGAAGCTCTGGAAACACCATATATTTT; CDR3aa: CASRRSSGNTIYF
d_gene: TRBD2; abundance: few; j_gene: TRBJ2-1; v_gene: TRBV4-3; CDR3nt: TGCGCCAGCAGCCAAGATCGCGGACTAGCGGTTAACAATGAGCAGTTCTTC; CDR3aa: CASSQDRGLAVNNEQFF
d_gene: TRBD2; abundance: .; j_gene: TRBJ2-7; v_gene: TRBV7-2; CDR3nt: TGTGCCAGCAGCGGAGTGAGGCTAGCGGGCCACTACGAGCAGTACTTC; CDR3aa: CASSGVRLAGHYEQYF